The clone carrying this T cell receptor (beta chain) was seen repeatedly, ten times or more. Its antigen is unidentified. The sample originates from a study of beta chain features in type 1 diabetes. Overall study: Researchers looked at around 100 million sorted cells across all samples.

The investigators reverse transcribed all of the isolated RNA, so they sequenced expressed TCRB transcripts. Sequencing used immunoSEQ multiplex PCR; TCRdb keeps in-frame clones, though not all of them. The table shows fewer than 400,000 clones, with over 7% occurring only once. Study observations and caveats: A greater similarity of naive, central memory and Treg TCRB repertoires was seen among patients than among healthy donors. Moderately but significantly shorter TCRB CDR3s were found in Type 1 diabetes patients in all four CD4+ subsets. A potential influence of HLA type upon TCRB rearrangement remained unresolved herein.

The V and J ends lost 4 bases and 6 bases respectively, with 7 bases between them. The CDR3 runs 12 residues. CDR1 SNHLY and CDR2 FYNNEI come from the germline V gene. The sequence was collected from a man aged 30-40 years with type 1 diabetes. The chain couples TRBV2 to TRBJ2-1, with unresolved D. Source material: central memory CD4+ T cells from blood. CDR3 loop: CASSVRINEQFF. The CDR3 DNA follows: TGTGCCAGCAGTGTCAGGATCAATGAGCAGTTCTTC.